One and the same sample provided the 26 T cell receptor beta chains below, sequenced in a study of T cells in Graves' hyperthyroidism and ophthalmopathy. The TCR beta CDR3 regions underwent amplification using RNA transcripts as the source. The study used the HTBI primer set for a first-round RT-PCR of the TCR CDR3. MiXCR was run by TCRdb on the multiplex PCR reads, yielding one entry per CDR3 protein. The profile shows fewer than 500,000 distinct CDR3 sequences, roughly 13% of them singletons. The sample taken for sequencing was blood. The receptors come from a young man with Graves' hyperthyroidism that later progressed to Graves' ophthalmopathy.

This clonotype came up a few times. The J gene is TRBJ2-3, the V gene TRBV6-1; 8 nucleotides match TRBD1. The J segment lost 2 bases and the V segment lost 7 bases, leaving 5 bases of the junction unmatched. The CDR3 covers 14 residues. Looked up from germline, CDR1 is MNHNS and CDR2 is SASEGT. The CDR3 sequence: CASMDRAITDTQYF. CDR3 bases: TGTGCCAGCATGGACAGGGCTATCACAGATACGCAGTATTTT.

The sample holds many counts of this clonotype. The J gene is TRBJ1-1, the V gene TRBV19; 7 bases match TRBD1. The V segment lost 4 bases and the J segment 5 bases; nucleotides outside the gene matches: 4. The CDR3 sequence is 13 residues long. CDR1 is LNHDA and CDR2 is SQIVND in the germline V gene (reference sequence). CDR3 in amino acids: CASSTTGRTEAFF. CDR3 DNA: TGTGCCAGTAGTACGACAGGGCGGACTGAAGCTTTCTTT. The full variable domain, its missing parts supplied by reference TRBV19 and TRBJ1-1, is DGGITQSPKYLFRKEGQNVTLSCEQNLNHDAMYWYRQDPGQGLRLIYYSQIVNDFQKGDIAEGYSVSREKKESFPLTVTSAQKNPTAFYLCASSTTGRTEAFFGQGTRLTVV.

This clonotype was found many times. The J gene is TRBJ1-2, the V gene TRBV7-8, with no clear D. V lost 1 base, J lost 4 bases, and 13 bases lay in between. Per germline, CDR1 SGHVS and CDR2 FQNEAQ. CDR3 length equals 15 residues. CDR3 in DNA: TGTGCCAGCAGCTTAGACATTCCACCAATCTATGGCTACACCTTC. Protein sequence: CASSLDIPPIYGYTF.

This chain links TRBV11-2 with TRBJ2-7; no reliable D call. V was cut by 1 base and J by 6 bases, with 10 bases left in between. Germline CDR1 reads SGHAT; CDR2 reads FQNNGV. There are 13 residues in the CDR3. In DNA form, the CDR3 reads TGTGCCAGCAGCTTAGGTCTTCGAGTCGAGCAGTACTTC. Amino acids: CASSLGLRVEQYF. The complete variable domain, with remaining parts taken from reference TRBV11-2 and TRBJ2-7, reads EAGVAQSPRYKIIEKRQSVAFWCNPISGHATLYWYQQILGQGPKLLIQFQNNGVVDDSQLPKDRFSAERLKGVDSTLKIQPAKLEDSAVYLCASSLGLRVEQYFGPGTRLTVT.

This clonotype was counted between two and nine times. The CDR3 sequence: CASSLSRAANTEAFF. DNA of the CDR3: TGCGCCAGCAGCCTCAGCCGGGCGGCTAACACTGAAGCTTTCTTT. J is TRBJ1-1 and V is TRBV4-1; D unclear. This CDR3 has 15 residues. V was clipped by 4 bases and J by 2 bases, with 14 bases between them. Germline V gives CDR1 MGHRA, CDR2 YSYEKL.

There are many counts of this clonotype. The V call is TRBV28, the J call TRBJ2-3; D call uncertain. The CDR3 is 16 residues long. From germline, CDR1 is MDHEN and CDR2 SYDVKM. V lost 4 bases, J lost 2 bases, and 16 bases lay in between. CDR3 coding DNA: TGTGCCAGCAGTTCTGTTGGTGGGCCCCACACAGATACGCAGTATTTT. It translates to CASSSVGGPHTDTQYF.

The table lists this clonotype with a few counts. The V and J genes are TRBV5-5 and TRBJ1-3; unclear D gene. Between the trimmed V and J ends, which lost 2 bases and 0 bases, there was a span of 9 bases. This CDR3 has 15 amino acids. Germline V gene data show CDR1 as SGHKS and CDR2 as YYEKEE (reference sequence). CDR3 DNA sequence: TGTGCCAGCAGCTTCTTACGGAACTCTGGAAACACCATATATTTT. This gives the protein CASSFLRNSGNTIYF. Full variable domain (rest looked up from reference TRBV5-5 and TRBJ1-3): DAGVTQSPTHLIKTRGQQVTLRCSPISGHKSVSWYQQVLGQGPQFIFQYYEKEERGRGNFPDRFSARQFPNYSSELNVNALLLGDSALYLCASSFLRNSGNTIYFGEGSWLTVV.

On this clonotype itself: A single base separates this from a much larger clone, so it may be a read error. The gene calls are TRBV5-1 and TRBJ2-1; 11 bases align to TRBD2. The CDR3 loop spans 16 amino acids. Germline V gives CDR1 SGHRS, CDR2 YFSETQ. The CDR3 bases are TGCGCCAGCCAACTTTTAGCGGGGGGGTCCTACAATGAGCAGTCCTTC. Translation: CASQLLAGGSYNEQSF.

The rearrangement uses TRBV6-1 and TRBJ2-7, with D perhaps matching TRBD2 (6 bases). Germline CDR1 reads MNHNS; CDR2 reads SASEGT. V was trimmed by 5 bases and J by 2 bases, leaving 13 bases between them. The CDR3 runs 14 residues. DNA of the CDR3: TGTGCCAGCAGTCAGGACTCGGGGGCCTACGAGCAGTACTTC. Translated: CASSQDSGAYEQYF.

The sample holds many counts of this clonotype. The V and J genes are TRBV12-3 or TRBV12-4 and TRBJ1-2; D is undetermined. Trimming removed 6 bases at V and 6 bases at J, with 8 bases between. There are 11 residues in the CDR3. CDR3 residues: CASRAWDGYTF. The CDR3 DNA sequence: TGTGCCAGCAGAGCTTGGGATGGCTACACCTTC.

In this sample, this clonotype turned up many times. The rearrangement links TRBV7-9 to TRBJ1-5, with TRBD1 as a possible D gene (6 bases). The CDR3 loop spans 15 amino acids. Trimming took off 4 bases at V and 3 bases at J, with 13 bases between the two ends. CDR1 and CDR2 from the germline V gene are SEHNR and FQNEAQ (reference sequence). CDR3 protein: CASSSGTLNNQPQHF. The CDR3 DNA reads TGTGCCAGCAGCTCCGGGACACTGAACAATCAGCCCCAGCATTTT.

This clonotype was detected many times. The chain carries TRBV2 and TRBJ2-1, with 10 bases that match TRBD2. The CDR3 spans 17 residues. Germline V CDR1 and CDR2: SNHLY, FYNNEI. V shed 5 bases and J 0 bases; nucleotides not matched to a gene: 7. The chain's CDR3 is CASSRLAGATSYNEQFF. The CDR3 DNA sequence: TGTGCCAGCAGTCGTCTAGCGGGGGCCACCTCCTACAATGAGCAGTTCTTC. The variable domain in full, with the rest retrieved from reference TRBV2 and TRBJ2-1, is EPEVTQTPSHQVTQMGQEVILRCVPISNHLYFYWYRQILGQKVEFLVSFYNNEISEKSEIFDDQFSVERPDGSNFTLKIRSTKLEDSAMYFCASSRLAGATSYNEQFFGPGTRLTVL.

This clonotype was observed a few times. V gene TRBV6-5 combines with J gene TRBJ2-3; TRBD2 aligns across 13 bases. This CDR3 has 15 amino acids. From germline, CDR1 is MNHEY and CDR2 SVGAGI. V trimming: 6 bases; J trimming: 6 bases; junction bases outside the gene matches: 6. The CDR3 region has the DNA TGTGCCAGCAGCTTACTAGCGGGGGGGCGGGATACGCAGTATTTT. Its translation is CASSLLAGGRDTQYF.

This clonotype turned up a few times. This chain links TRBV7-9 with TRBJ2-3, with 8 nucleotides matching TRBD2. CDR1 is SEHNR and CDR2 is FQNEAQ in the germline V gene (reference sequence). The CDR3 extends over 15 amino acids. The V gene end was trimmed by 3 bases and the J gene end by 5 bases; junction bases not matched to a gene: 7. The CDR3 spells CASSLSFTSGDTQYF. Written as DNA, the CDR3 is TGTGCCAGCAGCTTGAGTTTTACTAGCGGAGATACGCAGTATTTT.

The V and J genes are TRBV2 and TRBJ1-1, with D unresolved. The CDR3 runs 13 residues. Germline V CDR1 and CDR2: SNHLY, FYNNEI. Deletions cut 4 bases from V and 4 bases from J, with 10 bases between. In DNA form, the CDR3 reads TGTGCCAGCAGTGTTCGGGGAGGCACTGAAGCTTTCTTT. It encodes CASSVRGGTEAFF.

J is TRBJ2-5 and V is TRBV10-1; D gene ambiguous. This CDR3 contains 14 residues. Per the germline V gene, CDR1 is WNHNN and CDR2 is SYGVQD (reference sequence). V lost 0 bases and J 4 bases, leaving 9 bases between the germline ends. The CDR3 coding sequence is TGCGCCAGCAGTGAGTCTGGCAGGCTAGAGACCCAGTACTTC. It is translated as CASSESGRLETQYF.

J is TRBJ1-2 and V is TRBV12-3 or TRBV12-4; 8 bases map to TRBD1. With 9 bases clipped from V and 5 bases from J, the junction kept 14 bases outside the gene matches. The length of the CDR3 is 15 residues. CDR3 sequence (DNA): TGTGCCAGTAGACCGGGACAGGACTTTTGGTATGGCTACACCTTC. Protein: CASRPGQDFWYGYTF.

The chain recombines TRBV11-3 with TRBJ2-2; the D gene is possibly TRBD2 (7 bases). Germline V lookup: CDR1 SGHNT, CDR2 YENEEA. Trimming took 0 bases from V and 4 from J, leaving 18 bases between them. The CDR3 spans 18 residues. The CDR3 loop reads CASSLDITGGRITGELFF. For the CDR3, the DNA is TGTGCCAGCAGCTTAGATATCACGGGGGGCCGGATCACCGGGGAGCTGTTTTTT. The full variable domain, completed using reference TRBV11-3 and TRBJ2-2, is EAGVVQSPRYKIIEKKQPVAFWCNPISGHNTLYWYLQNLGQGPELLIRYENEEAVDDSQLPKDRFSAERLKGVDSTLKIQPAELGDSAVYLCASSLDITGGRITGELFFGEGSRLTVL.

V is TRBV20-1 and J is TRBJ1-2; D is unresolved. The germline V gene encodes CDR1 DFQATT and CDR2 SNEGSKA (reference sequence). Trimming took off 2 bases at V and 3 bases at J, with 10 bases between the two ends. This CDR3 has 13 amino acids. The CDR3 spells CSARLGLDYGYTF. In nucleotides, the CDR3 is TGCAGTGCTAGATTAGGGCTGGACTATGGCTACACCTTC.

This clonotype was picked up a small number of times. The rearrangement links TRBV19 to TRBJ2-7, with 9 bases lining up with TRBD1. Germline CDR1 LNHDA, CDR2 SQIVND (reference sequence). Unmatched junction bases numbered 12, after V lost 3 bases and J lost 3 bases. The CDR3 is 17 amino acids. The CDR3 coding sequence is TGTGCCAGTAGTATTGCTGGGGGACAGGGTGTCAACTACGAGCAGTACTTC. Its protein is CASSIAGGQGVNYEQYF.

The CDR3 sequence: CASSLAGTGGQYF. The CDR3 DNA is TGTGCCAGCAGCTTGGCGGGGACAGGGGGGCAGTATTTT. The gene calls are TRBV5-5 and TRBJ2-3, with 11 bases lining up with TRBD1. Germline CDR1 and CDR2: SGHKS and YYEKEE (reference sequence). The ends lost 0 bases at V and 11 bases at J; junction bases unmatched: 2. CDR3 length equals 13 residues.

V and J are TRBV18 and TRBJ1-3; D is unclear. The CDR3 covers 14 residues. Trimming took 1 base from V and 8 from J, leaving 12 bases between them. Looked up from germline, CDR1 is KGHSH and CDR2 is LQKENI. The CDR3: CASSPRSGLDTIYF. DNA of the CDR3: TGTGCCAGCTCACCACGGTCGGGGTTGGACACCATATATTTT.

In its sample, this clonotype was seen a few times. The V gene is TRBV28, the J gene TRBJ2-7; a weak D match, TRBD2 (5 bases). The CDR3 consists of 11 residues. The V gene lost 7 bases and the J gene lost 5 bases, with 9 bases spanning the gap. Per the germline V gene, CDR1 is MDHEN and CDR2 is SYDVKM. For the CDR3, the DNA is TGTGCCAGCATTGAGGGTCACGAGCAGTACTTC. Protein sequence: CASIEGHEQYF.

This rearrangement joins TRBV20-1 to TRBJ2-5; the D gene could be TRBD1 or TRBD2 (5 bases each). This CDR3 comprises 13 residues. The germline CDR1 and CDR2 sequences are DFQATT and SNEGSKA (reference sequence). V was pared by 2 bases and J by 5 bases, with 12 bases between. This chain's CDR3 is CSARRGPVETQYF. In nucleotides, the CDR3 is TGCAGTGCTAGAAGGGGACCGGTTGAGACCCAGTACTTC.

This clonotype was recorded a few times. V usage is TRBV7-9 and J usage is TRBJ1-2; TRBD1 matches at 7 bases. The CDR3 length is 15 residues. V lost 4 bases and J lost 8; bases outside the gene matches: 13. CDR1 and CDR2 from the germline V gene are SEHNR and FQNEAQ (reference sequence). CDR3 DNA: TGTGCCAGCAGCTCCATTCCTACAGGGGTGGGAGGCTACACCTTC. This sequence encodes CASSSIPTGVGGYTF.

This clonotype was recorded many times. The gene calls are TRBV28 and TRBJ1-1, with D perhaps matching TRBD1 (5 bases). The CDR3 runs to 13 residues. CDR1 is MDHEN, CDR2 SYDVKM, per germline. The V gene lost 6 bases and the J gene lost 11 bases, with 19 bases spanning the gap. CDR3 in amino acids: CASSPGRTPRAFF. CDR3 in DNA: TGTGCCAGCAGCCCGGGACGGACCCCCCGGGCTTTCTTT.